The 4 T cell receptor beta chains below all came from one sample that was sequenced in a study of blood T cell repertoires in COVID-19. Measured with immunoSEQ multiplex PCR; TCRdb has only the in-frame clones, and not every one. The sample carries 97,000 or so clones, 90% recorded once. What was sequenced was peripheral blood. These receptor sequences come from a man in his sixties with acute or convalescent COVID-19.

Here the CDR3 reads CASSPPSRDTGELFF. CDR3 DNA: TGTGCCAGCTCACCACCGAGTCGGGACACCGGGGAGCTGTTTTTT. V and J are TRBV18 and TRBJ2-2; D gene uncertain. CDR1 and CDR2 from the germline V gene are KGHSH and LQKENI. The CDR3 has 15 residues. Trimming removed 0 bases from V and 3 bases from J, with 8 bases in between.

This chain links TRBV5-4 with TRBJ1-4, with TRBD1 as a possible D gene (5 bases). Trimming took off 5 bases at V and 7 bases at J, with 18 bases between the two ends. Germline V CDR1 and CDR2: SGHNT, YYREEE (reference sequence). This CDR3 contains 15 residues. In DNA, the CDR3 is TGTGCCAGCAGAACCGGGACTATAGAGGGTGAAAAACTGTTTTTT. The encoded protein is CASRTGTIEGEKLFF.

The chain recombines TRBV5-4 with TRBJ1-2; unclear D gene. The CDR3 consists of 14 residues. Looked up from germline, CDR1 is SGHNT and CDR2 is YYREEE (reference sequence). Trimming shortened V by 1 base and J by 0 bases, and 7 bases separated the two germline ends. The CDR3 nucleotides are TGTGCCAGCAGCTTGACAGCCTCTAACTATGGCTACACCTTC. Translated: CASSLTASNYGYTF.

The V and J genes are TRBV30 and TRBJ1-6; D is unresolved. CDR3 length equals 14 residues. CDR1 and CDR2 from the germline V gene are GTSNPN and SVGIG (reference sequence). Deletions cut 5 bases from V and 1 base from J, with 9 bases between. The CDR3 nucleotides read TGTGCCTGGGGCCCGGGGTCCTATAATTCACCCCTCCACTTT. Amino acids: CAWGPGSYNSPLHF.